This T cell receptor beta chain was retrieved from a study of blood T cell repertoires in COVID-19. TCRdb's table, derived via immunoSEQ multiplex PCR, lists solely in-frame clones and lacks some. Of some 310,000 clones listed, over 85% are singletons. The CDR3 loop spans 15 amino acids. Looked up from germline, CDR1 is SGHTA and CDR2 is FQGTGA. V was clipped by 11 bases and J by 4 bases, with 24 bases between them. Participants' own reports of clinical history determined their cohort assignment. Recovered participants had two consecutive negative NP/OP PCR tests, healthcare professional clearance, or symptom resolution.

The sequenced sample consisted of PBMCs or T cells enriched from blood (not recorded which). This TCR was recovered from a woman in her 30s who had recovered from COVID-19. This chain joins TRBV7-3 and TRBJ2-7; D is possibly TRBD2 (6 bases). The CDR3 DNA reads TGTGCCGTCCTTACGGGTGGGACGGAGGGGTACGAGCAGTACTTC. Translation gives CAVLTGGTEGYEQYF. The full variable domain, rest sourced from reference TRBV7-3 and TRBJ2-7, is GAGVSQTPSNKVTEKGKYVELRCDPISGHTALYWYRQSLGQGPEFLIYFQGTGAADDSGLPNDRFFAVRPEGSVSTLKIQRTERGDSAVYLCAVLTGGTEGYEQYFGPGTRLTVT.